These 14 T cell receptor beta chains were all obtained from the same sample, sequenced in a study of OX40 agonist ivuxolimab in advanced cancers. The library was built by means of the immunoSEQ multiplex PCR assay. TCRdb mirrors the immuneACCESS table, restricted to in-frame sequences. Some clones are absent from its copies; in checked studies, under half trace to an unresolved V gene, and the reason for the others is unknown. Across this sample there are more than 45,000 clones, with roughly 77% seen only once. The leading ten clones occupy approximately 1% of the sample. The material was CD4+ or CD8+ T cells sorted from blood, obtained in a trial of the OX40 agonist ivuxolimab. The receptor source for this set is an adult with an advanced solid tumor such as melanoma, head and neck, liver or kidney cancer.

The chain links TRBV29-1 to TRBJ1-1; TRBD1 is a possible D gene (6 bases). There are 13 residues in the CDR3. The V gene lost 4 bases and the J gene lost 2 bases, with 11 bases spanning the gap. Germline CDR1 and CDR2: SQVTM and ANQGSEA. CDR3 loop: CSVGDTRNTEAFF. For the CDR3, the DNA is TGCAGCGTTGGGGACACTAGAAACACTGAAGCTTTCTTT.

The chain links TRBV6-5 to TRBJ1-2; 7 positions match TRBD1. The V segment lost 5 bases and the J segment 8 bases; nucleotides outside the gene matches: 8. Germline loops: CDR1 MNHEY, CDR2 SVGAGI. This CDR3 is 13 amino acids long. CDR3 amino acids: CASSKTGARGYTF. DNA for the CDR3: TGTGCCAGCAGTAAAACAGGGGCGCGAGGCTACACCTTC.

The CDR3 sequence is CASSQVQRGEETQYF. CDR3 bases: TGTGCCAGCAGCCAAGTACAGCGGGGGGAAGAGACCCAGTACTTC. The V and J genes are TRBV4-2 and TRBJ2-5, with 9 bases that match TRBD2. This CDR3 has 15 residues. V was clipped by 1 base and J by 3 bases; unmatched bases: 3. Germline CDR1 is LGHNA and CDR2 is YNFKEQ.

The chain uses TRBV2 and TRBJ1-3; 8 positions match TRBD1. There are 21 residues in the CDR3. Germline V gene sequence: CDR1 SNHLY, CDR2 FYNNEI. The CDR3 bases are TGTGCAGCCTTTCATCCTTTAGGGACAGGTCAAACACGCGTCACTGGAAACACCATATATTTT. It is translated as CAAFHPLGTGQTRVTGNTIYF.

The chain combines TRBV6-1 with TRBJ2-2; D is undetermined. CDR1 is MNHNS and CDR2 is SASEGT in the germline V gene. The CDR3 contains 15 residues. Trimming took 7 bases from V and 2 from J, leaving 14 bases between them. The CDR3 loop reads CASTRQAKNTGELFF. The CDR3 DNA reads TGTGCCAGCACGAGGCAGGCCAAAAACACCGGGGAGCTGTTTTTT.

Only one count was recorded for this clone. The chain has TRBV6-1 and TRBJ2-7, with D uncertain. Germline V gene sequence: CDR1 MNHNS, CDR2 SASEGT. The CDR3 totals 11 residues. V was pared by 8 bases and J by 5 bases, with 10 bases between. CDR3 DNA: TGTGCCAGCGTCGGTATCCACGAGCAGTACTTC. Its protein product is CASVGIHEQYF.

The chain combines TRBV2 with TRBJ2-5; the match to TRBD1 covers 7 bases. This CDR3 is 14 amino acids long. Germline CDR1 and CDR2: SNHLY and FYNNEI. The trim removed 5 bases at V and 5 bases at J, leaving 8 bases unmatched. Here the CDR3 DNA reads TGTGCCAGCAGTCGGGACAGCTGGGGGGAGACCCAGTACTTC. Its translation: CASSRDSWGETQYF.

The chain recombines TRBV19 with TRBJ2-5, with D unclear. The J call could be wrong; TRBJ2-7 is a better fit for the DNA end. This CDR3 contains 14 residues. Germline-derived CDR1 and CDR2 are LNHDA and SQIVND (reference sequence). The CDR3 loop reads CASSQYISSYEQYF. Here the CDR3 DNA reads TGTGCCAGTAGTCAATACATTAGCTCCTACGAGCAGTACTTC.

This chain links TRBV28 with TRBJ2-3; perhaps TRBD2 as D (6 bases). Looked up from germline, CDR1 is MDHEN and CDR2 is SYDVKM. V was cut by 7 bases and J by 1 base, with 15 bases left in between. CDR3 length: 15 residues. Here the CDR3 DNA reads TGTGCCAGCATCGGGGGTGAGAGCCGCACAGATACGCAGTATTTT. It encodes CASIGGESRTDTQYF.

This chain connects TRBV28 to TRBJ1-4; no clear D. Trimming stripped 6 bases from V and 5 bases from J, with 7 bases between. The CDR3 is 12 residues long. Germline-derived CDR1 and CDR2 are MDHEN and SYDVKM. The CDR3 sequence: CASSNPNEKLFF. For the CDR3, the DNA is TGTGCCAGCAGCAATCCGAATGAAAAACTGTTTTTT.

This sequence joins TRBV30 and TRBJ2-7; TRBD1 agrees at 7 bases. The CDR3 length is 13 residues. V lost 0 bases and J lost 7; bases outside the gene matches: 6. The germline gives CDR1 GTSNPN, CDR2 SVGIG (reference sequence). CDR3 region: CAWSVQGTGEQYF. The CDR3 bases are TGTGCCTGGAGTGTACAGGGGACGGGAGAGCAGTACTTC.

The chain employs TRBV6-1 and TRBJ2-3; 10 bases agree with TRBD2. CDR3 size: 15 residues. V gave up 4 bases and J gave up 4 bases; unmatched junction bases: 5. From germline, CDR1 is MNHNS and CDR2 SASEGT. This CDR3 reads CASSGDLAGADTQYF. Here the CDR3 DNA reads TGTGCCAGCAGTGGCGATCTAGCGGGGGCAGATACGCAGTATTTT.

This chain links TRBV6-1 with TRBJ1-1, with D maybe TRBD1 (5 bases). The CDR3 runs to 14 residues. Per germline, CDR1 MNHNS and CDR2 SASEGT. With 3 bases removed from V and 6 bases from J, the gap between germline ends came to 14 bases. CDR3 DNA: TGTGCCAGCAGTGATCGGGACGGCCGCGCTGAAGCTTTCTTT. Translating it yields CASSDRDGRAEAFF.

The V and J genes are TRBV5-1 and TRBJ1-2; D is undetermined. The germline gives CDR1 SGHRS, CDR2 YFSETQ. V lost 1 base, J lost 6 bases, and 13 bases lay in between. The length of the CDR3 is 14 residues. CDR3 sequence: CASSLFGEKDGYTF. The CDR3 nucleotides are TGCGCCAGCAGCTTGTTCGGGGAGAAGGATGGCTACACCTTC. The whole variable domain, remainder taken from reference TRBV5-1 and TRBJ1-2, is KAGVTQTPRYLIKTRGQQVTLSCSPISGHRSVSWYQQTPGQGLQFLFEYFSETQRNKGNFPGRFSGRQFSNSRSEMNVSTLELGDSALYLCASSLFGEKDGYTFGSGTRLTVV.